This T cell receptor beta chain stems from a study of shared clonotypes between healthy human individuals. The protocol was immunoSEQ multiplex PCR, while the TCRdb copy is restricted to in-frame clones and leaves out a portion. The sample yields fewer than 2.5 million clones, under 95% seen once. This clone was counted once. Per germline, CDR1 SGHRS and CDR2 YFSETQ. This CDR3 is 13 amino acids long. The V and J ends lost 4 bases and 8 bases, in that order; junction bases with no gene match: 5. The TCR was taken from a man younger than 35 in good health. Some clones in this sample may be carry-over from other donors' samples. The sequenced sample was naive CD4+ T cells from PBMCs. As for subset: CD45RA+ positively selected. This rearrangement joins TRBV5-1 to TRBJ2-1, with TRBD1 matching over 8 bases. In DNA form, the CDR3 reads TGCGCCAGCAGCGGCGGACAGGGCTATGAGCAGTTCTTC. Its protein product is CASSGGQGYEQFF.